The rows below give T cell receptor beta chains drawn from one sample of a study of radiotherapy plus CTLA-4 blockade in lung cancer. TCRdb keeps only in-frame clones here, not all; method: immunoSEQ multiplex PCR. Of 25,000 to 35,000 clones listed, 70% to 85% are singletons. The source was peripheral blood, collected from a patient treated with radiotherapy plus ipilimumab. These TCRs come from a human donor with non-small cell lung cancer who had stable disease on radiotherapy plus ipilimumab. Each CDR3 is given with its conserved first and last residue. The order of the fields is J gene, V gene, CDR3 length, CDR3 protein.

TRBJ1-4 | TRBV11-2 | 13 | CASSLGVGEKLFF
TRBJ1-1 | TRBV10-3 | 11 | CATGQGTEAFF
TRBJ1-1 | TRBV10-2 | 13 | CASSEQGAGEAFF
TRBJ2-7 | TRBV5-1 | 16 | CASSARTSGGAYEQYF
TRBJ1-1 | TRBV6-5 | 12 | CASSYLPDEAFF
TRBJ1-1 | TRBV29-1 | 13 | CSVEGSGGTEAFF
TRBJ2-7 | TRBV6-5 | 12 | CASSDQGYEQYF
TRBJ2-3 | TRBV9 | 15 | CASSVEGGSTDTQYF
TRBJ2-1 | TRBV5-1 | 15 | CASTPPAGAYNEQFF
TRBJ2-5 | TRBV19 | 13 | CASTSGGQETQYF
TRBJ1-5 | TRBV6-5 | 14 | CASRRRQGNQPQHF
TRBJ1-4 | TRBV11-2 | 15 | CASSLFLGGAEKLFF
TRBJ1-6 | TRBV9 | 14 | CASSVALGNSPLHF
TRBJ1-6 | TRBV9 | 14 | CASAQGTGRSPLHF
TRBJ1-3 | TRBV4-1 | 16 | CASSQDKDRAGNTIYF
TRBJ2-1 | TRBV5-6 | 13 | CASSFGPPGEQFF
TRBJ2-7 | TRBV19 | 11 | CASGATYEQYF
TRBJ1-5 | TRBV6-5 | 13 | CASSLDSNQPQHF
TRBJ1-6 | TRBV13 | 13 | CASSGNRDSPLHF
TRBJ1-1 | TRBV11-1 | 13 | CASSFGRLTEAFF
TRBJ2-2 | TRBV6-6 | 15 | CASRPGHANTGELFF
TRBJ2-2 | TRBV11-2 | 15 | CASSLESYYTGELFF
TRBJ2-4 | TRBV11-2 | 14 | CASSFQGAKHIQYF
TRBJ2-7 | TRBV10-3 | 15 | CAISQGARSSYEQYF
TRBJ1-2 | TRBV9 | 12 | CASSVDSYGYTF
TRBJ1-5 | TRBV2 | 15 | CASSGYVLRNQPQHF
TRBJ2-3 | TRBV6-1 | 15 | CASSVASGGTDTQYF
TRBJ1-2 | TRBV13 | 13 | CASSRQRDYGYTF
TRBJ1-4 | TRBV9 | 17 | CASSGPPEGGSGEKLFF
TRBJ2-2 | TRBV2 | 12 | CASRMNTGELFF
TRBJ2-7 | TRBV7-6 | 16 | CASSLRRGTDRYEQYF
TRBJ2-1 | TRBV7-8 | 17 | CASSRPGRSESYNEQFF
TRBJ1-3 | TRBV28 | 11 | CASTSGNTIYF
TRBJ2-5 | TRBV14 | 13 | CASSPGLAETQYF
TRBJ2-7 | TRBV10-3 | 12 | CAISLGGHEQYF
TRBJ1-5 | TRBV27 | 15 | CASSLFGQGTQPQHF